This record looks at one T cell receptor (beta chain) sequence and its context. Antigen specificity is unknown. PCR involved 60 Vbeta and 13 Jbeta primers. TCRdb keeps only in-frame clones here, not all; method: immunoSEQ multiplex PCR. The table has some 150,000 clones, about three quarters seen once. This specimen belongs to a study of cytomegalovirus exposure and HLA in healthy donors. Study results and limitations: In an earlier analysis, most TCR beta V segments were productive about 87% or about 30% of the time. Rarity marked most TCR sequences, yet some public TCRs occurred in many donors. Accounts indicate the classifier identified cytomegalovirus status with strong specificity and sensitivity.

V lost 4 bases to trimming and J lost 5 bases; unmatched junction nucleotides: 2. The CDR3 consists of 13 residues. CDR1 is SGHTA, CDR2 FQGNSA, per germline. Sampled while nominally healthy, donors likely had unrecorded immune exposures. This clonotype was obtained from a man aged 35 to 55 in good health and CMV-seropositive. The rearrangement links TRBV7-2 to TRBJ2-3, with 8 positions matching TRBD1. Sample: PBMCs. The CDR3 coding sequence is TGTGCCAGCAGCTCCGACAGGGGAGATACGCAGTATTTT. Amino acids: CASSSDRGDTQYF.